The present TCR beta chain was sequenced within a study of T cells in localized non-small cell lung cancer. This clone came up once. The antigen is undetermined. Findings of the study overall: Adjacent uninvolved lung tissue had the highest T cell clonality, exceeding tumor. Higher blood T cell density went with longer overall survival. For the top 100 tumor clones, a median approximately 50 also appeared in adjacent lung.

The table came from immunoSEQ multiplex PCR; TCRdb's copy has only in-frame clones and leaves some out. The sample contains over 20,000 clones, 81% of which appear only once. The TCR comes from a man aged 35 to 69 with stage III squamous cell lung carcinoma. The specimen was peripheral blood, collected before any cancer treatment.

The CDR3 bases are TGTGCCAGCAGCCTCGAGACCTTTAACTATGGCTACACCTTC. This translates into CASSLETFNYGYTF. The V call is TRBV5-5, the J call TRBJ1-2, with D hard to call. Trimming took off 4 bases at V and 1 base at J, with 11 bases between the two ends. CDR3 length: 14 amino acids. Germline V gives CDR1 SGHKS, CDR2 YYEKEE (reference sequence).